This T cell receptor (beta chain) appears in the sequencing data of a study of cytotoxic CD8 clonotypes in ibrutinib-treated CLL. Generated by immunoSEQ multiplex PCR, the TCRdb table keeps only in-frame clones and is missing some. This sample has more than 200,000 clones; roughly 77% occur once, and the top ten carry 5.5% to 6%. V lost 3 bases, J lost 8 bases, and 7 bases stayed unmatched. The CDR3 is made up of 16 amino acids. The germline CDR1 and CDR2 sequences are SGDLS and YYNGEE. Cryopreserved PBMCs provided around 1.9 micrograms of genomic DNA for the TCR beta libraries. To note about this clone: No antigen is known for it.

Broader study findings: Patients showed higher baseline clonality than age-matched healthy donors, and it tracked circulating CD8+ T-cell counts.

This receptor was identified in a human donor with chronic lymphocytic leukemia. The material was PBMCs, obtained after 12 months of ibrutinib treatment. The chain has TRBV9 and TRBJ2-1; 14 nucleotides align to TRBD2. The DNA of the CDR3 is TGTGCCAGCAGCGCCAGACTAGCGGGGGGGCTCGATGAGCAGTTCTTC. Translation gives CASSARLAGGLDEQFF.